This T cell receptor beta chain appears in the sequencing data of a study of regulatory T cells in long-lasting Graves disease. Study details: Those with persistent Graves' disease had received antithyroid drugs for over 5 years with positive TSH receptor antibodies.

This clonotype came up many times. Trimming pared 6 bases from V and 1 base from J, leaving 16 bases between. From germline, CDR1 is MDHEN and CDR2 SYDVKM. The CDR3 length is 15 residues. For TCR beta, libraries came from iRepertoire HTBI primers and Arm-PCR of CDR3 regions. MiXCR was run by TCRdb on the multiplex PCR reads, yielding one entry per CDR3 protein. The table lists 700,000 or so distinct CDR3 sequences, around 30% of them singletons. Specified time point: persistent/refractory GD, antithyroid drugs over 5 years with positive TRAb. Preparation of the TCR library used RNA extracted from PBMCs.

This chain joins TRBV28 and TRBJ2-7, with D possibly TRBD2 on 6 matching bases. This receptor was identified in a female donor with Graves disease. Sequences were derived from peripheral blood mononuclear cells (PBMCs), sampled when the disease was refractory, from a patient treated with antithyroid drugs. The CDR3 sequence: CASSPRRGASYEQYF. The CDR3 DNA sequence: TGTGCCAGCAGCCCCAGGCGGGGTGCGTCCTACGAGCAGTACTTC. The whole variable domain, filled in from reference TRBV28 and TRBJ2-7, reads DVKVTQSSRYLVKRTGEKVFLECVQDMDHENMFWYRQDPGLGLRLIYFSYDVKMKEKGDIPEGYSVSREKKERFSLILESASTNQTSMYLCASSPRRGASYEQYFGPGTRLTVT.